One TCR beta chain is described in this entry. This clonotype was counted ten times or more. Its recognized antigen is unknown. Base qualities are not recorded, but no much larger clone differs from it by a single base. This sample is drawn from a study of neurological immune-mediated disorders (dated by TCRdb to about 2019). About the full investigation: Among the approximately 35 multiple sclerosis patients, roughly 31 had relapsing-remitting MS and 3 had secondary progressive MS. Using UMI-based sequencing, the study compared peripheral blood TCR-beta repertoires from patients with HTLV-I-associated myelopathy (HAM/TSP), patients with multiple sclerosis, and healthy controls. The approximately 98 TCR-beta libraries included longitudinal samples, technical triplicates and paired sorted CD4+ and CD8+ T-cell subsets alongside PBMC samples. The cohort comprised 65 to 75 subjects: 15 or so HAM/TSP patients, roughly 34 multiple sclerosis patients and 20 or so healthy controls.

cDNA synthesis used template-switch 5'RACE with a primer carrying a 10-nucleotide random unique molecular identifier tagging each TCR transcript. Over 170 million TCR-beta sequences, covering 15-18 subjects, were produced in each sequencing run. Total RNA was extracted with the RNeasy kit. Using the KAPA Real-time Library Amplification kit, TCR-beta VDJ regions were amplified with primers for the TCR constant region and the 5'RACE anchor. Sample indexes and Illumina adaptors were added in a first PCR, and a second PCR then increased library yield. After purification with Ampure beads, the TCR product of roughly 650 bp was size-selected on a 2% E-gel SizeSelection system. Before pooling, library quality was checked on a Bioanalyzer, concentration was measured with Qubit, and libraries were quantified with the Kapa Library Quantification kit. An Illumina HiSeq 2500 sequenced the libraries paired-end 2 x 150 bp. To increase sequence diversity, roughly 24-30% phiX was spiked into each library pool. Per the original workflow: The UMI-based MiGEC pipeline processed quality-filtered reads and removed over 80% of raw TCR sequences during error correction. IMGT germline references were used for aligning VDJ genes, and each clonotype was defined as a unique CDR3 amino acid sequence together with its V-J genes. VDJtools evaluated clonal expansion, Shannon diversity and CDR3 relatedness (CalcPairwiseDistances, ClusterSamples); CLCbio workbench built phylogenetic trees. Using coefficient-of-variation modelling across technical triplicates, the study counted a clone as expanded if it had at least 8 unique UMIs. TCRdb handled the public reads itself, with Q25 trimming in fastp and clone calling in MiXCR, and kept productive beta chains. When rows share a CDR3 protein, they turn into one entry using the most common DNA and genes. TCRdb, not the original authors, processed these V and J calls. For this sample there are more than 50,000 distinct CDR3 sequences; 3% to 4% appear just once. Approximately 7.1% of the sample is in the top ten clones.

For the unsorted PBMC libraries, 2 million PBMCs were stored in RNAlater at -80 degrees C until RNA extraction and were used to generate the libraries. The multiple sclerosis patients were enrolled in a US clinical protocol that evaluated disease progression with magnetic resonance imaging. Peripheral blood underwent Ficoll-Hypaque density gradient centrifugation to isolate PBMCs, which were then cryopreserved in liquid nitrogen. Study-wide findings and limitations: The MS cluster was not associated with any clinical or MRI features, and the authors stated that larger cohorts are needed. Phylogenetic analysis grouped repertoires from 18 of 34 MS patients into a cluster of related CDR3 sequences, suggesting a possible repertoire-level signature. TCR clonal expansion was highest in HAM/TSP patients and lowest in MS patients, with MS patients falling below even healthy controls. No identical CDR3 amino acid sequences were found to be shared among expanded clones across subjects, suggesting that TCR-beta repertoires were private in all groups.

Sequenced: PBMCs. The sequence was obtained from a woman aged 55-70 years with multiple sclerosis.

The CDR3 corresponds to CASSEDTDTQYF. The nucleotide sequence is given as TGTGCCAGCAGCGAGGACACAGATACGCAGTATTTT. This sequence uses TRBV3-1 and TRBJ2-3; confidence is insufficient to name the D gene. CDR1 and CDR2, per the germline V gene (reference sequence), are LGHDT and YNNKEL. The CDR3 spans 12 residues, from the cysteine through the phenylalanine. Of the read, only the CDR3 DNA is kept; its 36 bases are in frame from base 1. The V and J ends are trimmed by 5 bases and 2 bases, leaving 5 bases between them.